Below, 4 T cell receptor beta chains from the same sample are listed, as sequenced in a study of T cell repertoires in cytomegalovirus infection. Using its own MiXCR run on the reads, TCRdb lists one record per CDR3 protein. The sample contains more than 200,000 distinct CDR3 sequences, 9.1% of which appear only once. The sample taken for sequencing was PBMCs. These receptors originate from a human donor in good health (CMV status not recorded). Some clones in this sample may be carry-over from other donors' samples.

The table lists this clonotype with a few counts. This chain joins TRBV14 and TRBJ1-3; D gene ambiguous. The CDR3 is 13 residues long. Germline CDR1 is SGHDN and CDR2 is FVKESK. V lost 6 bases to trimming and J lost 4 bases, with 10 bases between them. The CDR3 spells CASRKWLGNTIYF. The CDR3 DNA reads TGTGCCAGCAGAAAATGGTTGGGAAACACCATATATTTT.

The table lists this clonotype with many counts. This chain uses TRBV19 with TRBJ1-3; unclear D gene. Trimming removed 3 bases at V and 4 bases at J, with 7 bases between. The CDR3 runs to 13 residues. The germline V gene has CDR1 LNHDA and CDR2 SQIVND (reference sequence). The CDR3 protein is CASSIGNGNTIYF. DNA for the CDR3: TGTGCCAGTAGTATTGGGAACGGAAACACCATATATTTT.

This clonotype occurred a few times. This chain joins TRBV6-2 or TRBV6-3 and TRBJ1-1, with D tentatively TRBD1 (5 bases). The CDR3 runs to 14 residues. Germline CDR1 MNHEY, CDR2 SVGEGT. V was pared by 0 bases and J by 4 bases, with 9 bases between. CDR3 in DNA: TGTGCCAGCAGTTACTCGATGGGGGGCACTGAAGCTTTCTTT. It codes for CASSYSMGGTEAFF.

This clonotype came up many times. V and J are TRBV7-2 and TRBJ1-1; D gene ambiguous. This CDR3 comprises 17 residues. Germline V lookup: CDR1 SGHTA, CDR2 FQGNSA. V was shortened by 4 bases and J by 2 bases, with 20 bases between the two germline ends. CDR3 sequence (DNA): TGTGCCAGCAGCTCGGACGGAGGGTGGTTGGGTAACACTGAAGCTTTCTTT. Protein sequence: CASSSDGGWLGNTEAFF.